What follows describes a single T cell receptor (beta chain). Its antigen is undetermined. The source of the sample is a study of T cells in narcolepsy. Study-level information: Donors had narcolepsy type 1 or type 2, or were healthy controls.

Germline CDR1 reads SGDLS; CDR2 reads YYNGEE. V lost 0 bases and J lost 6, with 11 bases in between. CDR3 size: 14 residues. Study findings and constraints: No autoreactive T cell clone sequences appeared in some memory CD4+ repertoires. Healthy controls reportedly lacked the autoreactive clonotypes serially found in patients' blood. HCRT-specific and TRIB2-specific autoreactive clonotypes appeared among same-patient CSF and blood CD4+ clonotypes.

Using immunoSEQ multiplex PCR, the repertoire was profiled, and TCRdb retains in-frame clones only, with some absent. The repertoire holds approximately 30,000 clones, with approximately 84% as singletons. The TCR originated in a human donor in good health. V gene TRBV9 combines with J gene TRBJ2-3; maybe TRBD1 (6 bases). The specimen sequenced was memory (CD45RA-) CD4+ T cells from blood. The CDR3 bases are TGTGCCAGCAGCGTAGATCCAGGGGTGGATACGCAGTATTTT. It encodes CASSVDPGVDTQYF. The full variable domain, with the rest looked up from reference TRBV9 and TRBJ2-3, is DSGVTQTPKHLITATGQRVTLRCSPRSGDLSVYWYQQSLDQGLQFLIQYYNGEERAKGNILERFSAQQFPDLHSELNLSSLELGDSALYFCASSVDPGVDTQYFGPGTRLTVL.